This TCR beta chain originates from a study of T-cell reconstitution after alpha-beta-depleted transplantation in children. For this clonotype: Its antigen is as yet unknown.

CDR1 DFQATT and CDR2 SNEGSKA come from the germline V gene (reference sequence). The length of the CDR3 is 15 residues. V lost 0 bases to trimming and J lost 6 bases; unmatched junction nucleotides: 8. Study observations and caveats: A year had passed since transplant, and T-cell counts and diversity by then came mostly from newly produced T cells. Two months or so post-transplant, alpha-beta T cells reportedly derived from several hundred expanded graft clones. After transplant, high TCRbeta diversity at day 60 in some patients arose from surviving recipient T cells and thymic progenitors.

Unique molecular identifiers were used in preparing the TCRbeta library. MiXCR, applied by TCRdb to the PCR reads, yields one record per CDR3 protein. The table records about 1,000,000 distinct CDR3 sequences, roughly 29% of them present only once. Sequenced material: PBMCs, mostly from graft donor cells, taken 360 days after TCRalphabeta/CD19-depleted stem cell transplant. The sequence was collected from a boy younger than two who had a stem cell transplant for SCID, so the T cells may come from the graft donor. The V and J genes are TRBV20-1 and TRBJ2-7; 10 bases fit TRBD2. The CDR3, as DNA: TGCAGTGCTAGAGACGTTGATAGCGGGGGGTCCGAGCAGTACTTC. Translated, it gives CSARDVDSGGSEQYF.